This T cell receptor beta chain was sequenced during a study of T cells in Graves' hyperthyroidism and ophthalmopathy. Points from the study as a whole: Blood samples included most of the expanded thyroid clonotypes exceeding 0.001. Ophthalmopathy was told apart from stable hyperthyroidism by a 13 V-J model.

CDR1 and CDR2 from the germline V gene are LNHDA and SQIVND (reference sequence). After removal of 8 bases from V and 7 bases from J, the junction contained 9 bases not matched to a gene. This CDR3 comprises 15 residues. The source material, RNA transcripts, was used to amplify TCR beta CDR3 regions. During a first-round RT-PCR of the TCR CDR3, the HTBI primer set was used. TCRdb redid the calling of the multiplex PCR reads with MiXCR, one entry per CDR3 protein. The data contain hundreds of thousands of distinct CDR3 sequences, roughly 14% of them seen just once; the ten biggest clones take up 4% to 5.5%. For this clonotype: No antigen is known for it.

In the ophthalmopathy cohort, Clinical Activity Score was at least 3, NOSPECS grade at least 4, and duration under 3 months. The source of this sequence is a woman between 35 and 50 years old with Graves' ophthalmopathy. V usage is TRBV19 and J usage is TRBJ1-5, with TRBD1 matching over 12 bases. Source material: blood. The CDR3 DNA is TGTGCCAGTGCTCCGGGACAGGGGGCGGTACAGCCCCAGCATTTT. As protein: CASAPGQGAVQPQHF.